This T cell receptor beta chain was captured in a study of cytomegalovirus exposure and HLA in healthy donors. The PCR employed 60 Vbeta primers together with 13 Jbeta primers. The data were produced by immunoSEQ multiplex PCR, yet TCRdb's version contains in-frame clones alone and is incomplete. Seen here are about 240,000 clones, about 85% observed once, and the top ten hold 0.2% to 0.3%. Germline lookup yields CDR1 SGHDT and CDR2 YYEEEE. With V trimmed by 2 bases and J by 0 bases, 14 bases remained unmatched. The length of the CDR3 is 19 residues. The TCR sequence derives from a girl aged 2 to 9 in good health and CMV-seronegative. The sample taken for sequencing was PBMCs. The chain is built from TRBV5-6 and TRBJ2-4; 7 bases agree with TRBD2. The CDR3 region is CASSFRPDMRERAKNIQYF. CDR3 nucleotides: TGTGCCAGCAGCTTTAGGCCCGATATGCGGGAGCGAGCCAAAAACATTCAGTACTTC.